This T cell receptor (beta chain) was retrieved from a study of blood T cell repertoires in COVID-19 (dated by TCRdb to 2019 to 2021). Context from the whole study: The collaborator samples originated in the United States, Italy and Spain and spanned the acute and convalescent phases of COVID-19. The material from the prospective study consisted of cDNA or gDNA derived from T cells, B-cell-depleted T cells, or PBMCs. The sample metadata nearly always contained a de-identified subject ID, COVID-19 status, age in years and sex. Where available, HLA class I and class II types were obtained from metadata supplied by the sample provider rather than from assay-based typing. The repertoires were released in a freely available public database intended as a resource for research on the immune response to SARS-CoV-2. The samples were drawn from the first 160 participants of the ongoing ImmuneRACE study and from more than 1,000 subjects provided by 6 global collaborators. The dataset comprised deeply sampled blood TCRbeta repertoires from subjects exposed to, actively infected with, or recovered from COVID-19. Results and caveats for the whole study, not just this receptor: How much clinical and demographic metadata was included differed by source and by participant, and the metadata was provided uncurated.

Participants in the prospective study were aged roughly 18 to 100 years, lived in 24 United States geographic areas, and enrolled through a virtual design. In the prospective study, participants were assigned to cohorts based on the clinical history participants reported in a screening survey and a study questionnaire. A participant counted as exposed if, within 2 weeks of entering the study, that participant had been in contact with someone who had a PCR-confirmed or clinician-diagnosed COVID-19 case. Mobile phlebotomists in the prospective study collected whole blood, serum and a nasopharyngeal or oropharyngeal swab from every participant. Prospective study participants could optionally give additional blood draws and questionnaires over a roughly 2-month period. Prospective study blood samples were shipped either frozen or at room temperature before DNA extraction. To note about this clone: Its cognate antigen has yet to be identified. Within one base of it there is no much larger clone, and no base qualities were kept.

TCRbeta CDR3 regions were amplified from genomic DNA using the immunoSEQ Assay, a bias-controlled multiplex PCR. On the study's bioinformatics: The number of nucleated cells in each sample was estimated by amplification of reference gene primers within the assay. To quantify the absolute abundance of each unique TCRbeta CDR3 rearrangement, sequence reads were collapsed and filtered. For each sample, productive Simpson clonality was calculated as the square root of Simpson's diversity index over productive rearrangements. What TCRdb holds here is the immuneACCESS table cut down to in-frame rearrangements. Part of the clones is not present; checked against another copy, under half of the missing clones reflect an unresolved V gene, and the others are unexplained. D and trimming were read from the DNA, whereas the V and J calls and clone size are those reported in that table. Recorded for this sample are around 240,000 clones; just under 90% of them occurred a single time. About 1% of the sample comes from the top ten.

The CDR3 runs 14 residues from the cysteine to the phenylalanine. CDR3 DNA only is kept here, 42 bases in frame from base 1. V drops 1 base and J drops 4 bases, leaving 10 bases in between. CDR1 and CDR2 (SGHNT, YYREEE) derive from the germline V gene (reference sequence). The source of this sequence is a man over 45 who had been exposed to COVID-19. The V gene is TRBV5-4 and the J gene is TRBJ2-3, with no confidently assigned D gene. The sample comprised PBMCs or T cells enriched from blood (not recorded which). The nucleotide sequence is TGTGCCAGCAGCTTGATCGGCGAGGCAGATACGCAGTATTTT. This translates into CASSLIGEADTQYF.